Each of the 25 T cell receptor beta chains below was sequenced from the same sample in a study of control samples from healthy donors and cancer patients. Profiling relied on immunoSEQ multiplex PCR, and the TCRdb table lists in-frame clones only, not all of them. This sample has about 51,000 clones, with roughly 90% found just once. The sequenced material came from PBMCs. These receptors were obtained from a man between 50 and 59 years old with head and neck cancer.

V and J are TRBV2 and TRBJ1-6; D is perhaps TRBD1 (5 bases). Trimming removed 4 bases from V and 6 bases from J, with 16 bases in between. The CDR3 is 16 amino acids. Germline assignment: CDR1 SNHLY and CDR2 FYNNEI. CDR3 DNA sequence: TGTGCCAGCAGTGGAGGTTGGGACCCCCGTAATTCACCCCTCCACTTT. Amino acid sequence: CASSGGWDPRNSPLHF. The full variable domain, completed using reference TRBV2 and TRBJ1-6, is EPEVTQTPSHQVTQMGQEVILRCVPISNHLYFYWYRQILGQKVEFLVSFYNNEISEKSEIFDDQFSVERPDGSNFTLKIRSTKLEDSAMYFCASSGGWDPRNSPLHFGNGTRLTVT.

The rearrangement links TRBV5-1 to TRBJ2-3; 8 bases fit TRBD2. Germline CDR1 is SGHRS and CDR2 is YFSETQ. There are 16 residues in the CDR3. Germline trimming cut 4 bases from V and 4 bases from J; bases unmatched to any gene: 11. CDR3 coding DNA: TGCGCCAGCAGCACCCGGGGGGGCGCGGCGTCAGATACGCAGTATTTT. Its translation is CASSTRGGAASDTQYF.

DNA for the CDR3: TGTGCCAGCAGCTCCCCGGGACTAGCGGGGGGGCGTGGCACAGATACGCAGTATTTT. The encoded protein is CASSSPGLAGGRGTDTQYF. The V and J genes are TRBV13 and TRBJ2-3; 16 bases fit TRBD2. CDR1 is PRHDT, CDR2 FYEKMQ, per germline (reference sequence). Germline trimming cut 4 bases from V and 1 base from J; bases unmatched to any gene: 8. This CDR3 region has 19 residues. The full variable domain, its missing parts supplied by reference TRBV13 and TRBJ2-3, is AAGVIQSPRHLIKEKRETATLKCYPIPRHDTVYWYQQGPGQDPQFLISFYEKMQSDKGSIPDRFSAQQFSDYHSELNMSSLELGDSALYFCASSSPGLAGGRGTDTQYFGPGTRLTVL.

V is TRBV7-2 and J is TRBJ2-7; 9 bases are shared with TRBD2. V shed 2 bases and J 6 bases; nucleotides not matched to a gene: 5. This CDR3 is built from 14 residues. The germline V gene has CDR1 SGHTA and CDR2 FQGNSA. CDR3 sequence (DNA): TGTGCCAGCAGCTTACCTAGCGGGGTCTCCGAGCAGTACTTC. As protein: CASSLPSGVSEQYF.

The CDR3 is CASSPGRPLTTGELFF. In DNA, the CDR3 is TGTGCCAGCAGCCCGGGTAGGCCCCTTACCACCGGGGAGCTGTTTTTT. The genes are TRBV9 and TRBJ2-2; no clear D. V lost 4 bases and J lost 4, with 17 bases in between. Germline V gene data show CDR1 as SGDLS and CDR2 as YYNGEE. This CDR3 has 16 residues.

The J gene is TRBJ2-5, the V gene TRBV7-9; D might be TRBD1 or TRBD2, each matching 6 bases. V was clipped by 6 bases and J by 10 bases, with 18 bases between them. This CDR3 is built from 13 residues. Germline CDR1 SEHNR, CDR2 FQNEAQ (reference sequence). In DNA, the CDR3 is TGTGCCAGCAGTTCACGGGGGCCCTTAGGCCAGTACTTC. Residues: CASSSRGPLGQYF. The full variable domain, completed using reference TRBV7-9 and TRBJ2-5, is DTGVSQNPRHKITKRGQNVTFRCDPISEHNRLYWYRQTLGQGPEFLTYFQNEAQLEKSRLLSDRFSAERPKGSFSTLEIQRTEQGDSAMYLCASSSRGPLGQYFGPGTRLLVL.

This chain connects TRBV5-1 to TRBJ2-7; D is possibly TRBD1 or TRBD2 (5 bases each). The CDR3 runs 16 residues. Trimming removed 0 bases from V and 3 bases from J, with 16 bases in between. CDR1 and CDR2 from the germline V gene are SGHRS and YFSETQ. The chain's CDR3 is CASSLEVRDPFYEQYF. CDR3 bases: TGCGCCAGCAGCTTGGAGGTCCGGGACCCTTTCTACGAGCAGTACTTC.

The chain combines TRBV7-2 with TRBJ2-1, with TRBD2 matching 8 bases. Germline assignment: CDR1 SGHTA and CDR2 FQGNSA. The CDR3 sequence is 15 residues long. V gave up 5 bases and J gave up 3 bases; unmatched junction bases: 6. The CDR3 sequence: CASSRGRGDYNEQFF. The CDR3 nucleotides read TGTGCCAGCAGCCGCGGGCGGGGGGACTACAATGAGCAGTTCTTC.

The CDR3 here is CASSPAPDRDYEQYF. CDR3 coding DNA: TGCGCCAGCAGCCCAGCACCCGACAGGGACTACGAGCAGTACTTC. The chain uses TRBV5-1 and TRBJ2-7; TRBD1 matches 7 bases. The CDR3 has 15 residues. J lost 3 bases, V lost 4 bases, and 10 bases had no gene match. Germline assignment: CDR1 SGHRS and CDR2 YFSETQ.

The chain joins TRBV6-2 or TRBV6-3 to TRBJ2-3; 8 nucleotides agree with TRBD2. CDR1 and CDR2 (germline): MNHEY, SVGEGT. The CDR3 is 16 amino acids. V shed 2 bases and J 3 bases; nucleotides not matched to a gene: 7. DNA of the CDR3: TGTGCCAGCAGTTACGAACGGGGGGGCGGAACAGATACGCAGTATTTT. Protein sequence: CASSYERGGGTDTQYF.

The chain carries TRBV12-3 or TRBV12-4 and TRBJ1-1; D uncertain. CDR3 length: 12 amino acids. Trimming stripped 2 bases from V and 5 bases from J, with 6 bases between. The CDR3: CASSLMRTEAFF. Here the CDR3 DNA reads TGTGCCAGCAGTTTAATGCGGACTGAAGCTTTCTTT.

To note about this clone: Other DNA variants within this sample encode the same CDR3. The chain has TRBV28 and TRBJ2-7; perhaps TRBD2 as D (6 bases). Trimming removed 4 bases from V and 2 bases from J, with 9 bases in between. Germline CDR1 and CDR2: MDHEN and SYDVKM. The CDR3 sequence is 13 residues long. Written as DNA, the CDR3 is TGTGCCAGCAGTTCGGGACTTACCTACGAGCAGTACTTC. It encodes CASSSGLTYEQYF.

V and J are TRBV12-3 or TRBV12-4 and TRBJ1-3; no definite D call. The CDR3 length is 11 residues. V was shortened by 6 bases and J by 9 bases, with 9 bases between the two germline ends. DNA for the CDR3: TGTGCCAGCAGCACCCTGAGCACCATATATTTT. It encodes CASSTLSTIYF.

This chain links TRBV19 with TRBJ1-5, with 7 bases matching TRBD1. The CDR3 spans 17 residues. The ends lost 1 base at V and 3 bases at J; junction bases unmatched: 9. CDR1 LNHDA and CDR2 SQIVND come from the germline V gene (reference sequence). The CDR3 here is CASSIAGQRAINQPQHF. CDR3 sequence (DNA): TGTGCCAGTAGTATAGCGGGACAGAGGGCCATCAATCAGCCCCAGCATTTT.

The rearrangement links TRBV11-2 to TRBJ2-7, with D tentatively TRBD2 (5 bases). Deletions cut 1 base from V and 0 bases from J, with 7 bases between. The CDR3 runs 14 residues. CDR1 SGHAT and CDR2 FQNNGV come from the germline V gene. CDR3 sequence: CASSLGGSSYEQYF. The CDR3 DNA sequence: TGTGCCAGCAGCTTAGGTGGGAGCTCCTACGAGCAGTACTTC.

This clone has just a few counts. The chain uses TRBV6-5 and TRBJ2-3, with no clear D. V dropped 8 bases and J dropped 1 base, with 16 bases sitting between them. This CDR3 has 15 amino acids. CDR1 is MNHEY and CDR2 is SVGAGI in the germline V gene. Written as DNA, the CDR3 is TGTGCCAGCCGCAAACTTCGCCTAGGCACAGATACGCAGTATTTT. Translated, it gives CASRKLRLGTDTQYF.

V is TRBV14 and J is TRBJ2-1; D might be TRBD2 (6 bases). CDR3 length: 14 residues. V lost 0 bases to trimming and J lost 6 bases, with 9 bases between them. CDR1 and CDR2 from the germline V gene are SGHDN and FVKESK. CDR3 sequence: CASSQELAGNEQFF. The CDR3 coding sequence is TGTGCCAGCAGCCAAGAACTAGCAGGCAATGAGCAGTTCTTC. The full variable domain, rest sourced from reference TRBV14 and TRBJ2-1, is EAGVTQFPSHSVIEKGQTVTLRCDPISGHDNLYWYRRVMGKEIKFLLHFVKESKQDESGMPNNRFLAERTGGTYSTLKVQPAELEDSGVYFCASSQELAGNEQFFGPGTRLTVL.

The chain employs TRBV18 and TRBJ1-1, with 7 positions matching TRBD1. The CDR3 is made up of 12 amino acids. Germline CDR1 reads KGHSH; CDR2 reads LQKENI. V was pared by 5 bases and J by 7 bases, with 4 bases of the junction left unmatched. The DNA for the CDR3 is TGTGCCAGCTCATCCAGGGGGGATGAAGCTTTCTTT. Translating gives CASSSRGDEAFF.

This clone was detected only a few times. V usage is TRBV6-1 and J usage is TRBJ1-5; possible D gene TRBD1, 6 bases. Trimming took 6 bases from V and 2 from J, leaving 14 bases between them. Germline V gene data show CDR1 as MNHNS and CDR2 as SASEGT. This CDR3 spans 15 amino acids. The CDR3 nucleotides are TGTGCCAGCAGACCCCAGGGGATCGGCAATCAGCCCCAGCATTTT. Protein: CASRPQGIGNQPQHF.

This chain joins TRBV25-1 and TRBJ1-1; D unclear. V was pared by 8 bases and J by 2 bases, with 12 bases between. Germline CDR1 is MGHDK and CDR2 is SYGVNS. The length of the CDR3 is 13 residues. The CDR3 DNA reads TGTGCCAGCCGCGGCAGAGTTAACACTGAAGCTTTCTTT. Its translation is CASRGRVNTEAFF.

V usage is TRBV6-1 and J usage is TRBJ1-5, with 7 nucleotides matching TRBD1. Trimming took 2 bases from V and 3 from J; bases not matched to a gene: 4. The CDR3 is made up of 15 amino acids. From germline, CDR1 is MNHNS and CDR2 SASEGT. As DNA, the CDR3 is TGTGCCAGCAGTGAATATGGGACAGTCAATCAGCCCCAGCATTTT. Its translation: CASSEYGTVNQPQHF.

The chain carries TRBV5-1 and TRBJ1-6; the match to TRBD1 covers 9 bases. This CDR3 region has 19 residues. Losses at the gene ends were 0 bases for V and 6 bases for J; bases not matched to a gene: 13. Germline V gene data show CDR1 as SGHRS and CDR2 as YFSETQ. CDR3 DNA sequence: TGCGCCAGCAGCTTGGAGGGGGACAGGGAAGGTTTAGGTAATTCACCCCTCCACTTT. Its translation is CASSLEGDREGLGNSPLHF.

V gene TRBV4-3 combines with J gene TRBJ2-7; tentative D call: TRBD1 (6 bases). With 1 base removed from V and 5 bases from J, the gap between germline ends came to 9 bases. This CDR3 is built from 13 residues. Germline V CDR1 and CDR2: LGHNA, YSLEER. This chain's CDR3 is CASSQGPGDEQYF. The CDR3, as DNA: TGCGCCAGCAGCCAAGGCCCAGGGGACGAGCAGTACTTC.

The CDR3 here is CASSPGTTNTGELFF. Here the CDR3 DNA reads TGTGCCAGCTCTCCCGGGACAACGAACACCGGGGAGCTGTTTTTT. The J gene is TRBJ2-2, the V gene TRBV18, with D possibly matching TRBD1 (6 bases). CDR1 is KGHSH and CDR2 is LQKENI in the germline V gene. The CDR3 consists of 15 residues. Trimming cost V 6 bases and J 0 bases, with 11 bases left between them.

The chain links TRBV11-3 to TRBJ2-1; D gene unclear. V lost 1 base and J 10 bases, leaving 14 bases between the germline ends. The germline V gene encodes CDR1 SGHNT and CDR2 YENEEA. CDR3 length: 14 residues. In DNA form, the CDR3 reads TGTGCCAGCAGCTTAGTTTCGGCATCGGCCGAGCAGTTCTTC. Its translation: CASSLVSASAEQFF.